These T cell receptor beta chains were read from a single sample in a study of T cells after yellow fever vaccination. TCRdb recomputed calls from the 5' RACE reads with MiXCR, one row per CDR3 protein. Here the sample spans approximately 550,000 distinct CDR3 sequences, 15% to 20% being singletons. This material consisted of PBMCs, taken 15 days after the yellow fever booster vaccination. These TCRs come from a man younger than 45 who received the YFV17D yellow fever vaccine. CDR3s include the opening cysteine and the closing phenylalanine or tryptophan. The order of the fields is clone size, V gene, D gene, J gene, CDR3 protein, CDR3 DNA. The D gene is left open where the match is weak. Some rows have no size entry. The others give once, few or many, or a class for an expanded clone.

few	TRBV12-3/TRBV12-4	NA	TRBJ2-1	CASSLIPGPDNEQFF	TGTGCCAGCAGTTTAATCCCCGGGCCCGACAATGAGCAGTTCTTC
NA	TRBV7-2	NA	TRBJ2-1	CASSLVGTIEQFF	TGTGCCAGCAGCTTAGTTGGGACAATTGAGCAGTTCTTC
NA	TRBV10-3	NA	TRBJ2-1	CAIRGHNEQFF	TGTGCCATCCGTGGCCACAATGAGCAGTTCTTC
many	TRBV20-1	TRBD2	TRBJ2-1	CSAPLTSGSYEQFF	TGCAGTGCTCCCTTGACTAGCGGGAGTTATGAGCAGTTCTTC
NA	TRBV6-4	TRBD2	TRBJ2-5	CASSDSGTSGSWETQYF	TGTGCCAGCAGTGACTCCGGGACTAGCGGGAGTTGGGAGACCCAGTACTTC
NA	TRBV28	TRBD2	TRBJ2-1	CASSPPTSGPYNEQFF	TGTGCCAGCAGTCCCCCGACTAGCGGGCCTTACAATGAGCAGTTCTTC
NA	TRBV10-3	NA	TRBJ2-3	CAISDGGQSTDTQYF	TGTGCCATCAGTGATGGTGGTCAGAGCACAGATACGCAGTATTTT
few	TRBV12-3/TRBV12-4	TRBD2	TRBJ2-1	CASSLGEGSEQFF	TGTGCCAGCAGTTTGGGGGAGGGCAGTGAGCAGTTCTTC
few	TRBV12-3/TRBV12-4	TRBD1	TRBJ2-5	CASSLGDRRQETQYF	TGTGCCAGCAGTTTAGGGGACAGGCGCCAAGAGACCCAGTACTTC
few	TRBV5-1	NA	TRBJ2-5	CASSLGQEQETQYF	TGCGCCAGCAGCTTGGGACAGGAGCAAGAGACCCAGTACTTC
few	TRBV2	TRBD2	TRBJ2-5	CASRETSGRETQYF	TGTGCCAGCAGGGAGACTAGCGGGAGGGAGACCCAGTACTTC
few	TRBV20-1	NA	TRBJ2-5	CSAHKETQYF	TGCAGTGCTCATAAAGAGACCCAGTACTTC